This TCR beta chain appears in the sequencing data of a study of CD8 T cells in Susac syndrome. This CDR3 has 15 amino acids. The germline CDR1 and CDR2 sequences are MNHEY and SMNVEV (reference sequence). V was shortened by 2 bases and J by 3 bases, with 12 bases between the two germline ends. Random-hexamer reverse transcription was applied to about 0.5 to 1 ug RNA. TCRdb reprocessed the immunoSEQ multiplex PCR reads via MiXCR and lists one record per CDR3 protein. The profile shows over 140,000 distinct CDR3 sequences, approximately 95% of them singletons. The rearrangement joins TRBV27 to TRBJ2-3, with D hard to call. The clonotype was recovered from a human donor with Susac syndrome. The sample consisted of CD4+ T cells from PBMCs. The CDR3 reads CASSLAPSLTDTQYF. The CDR3 DNA follows: TGTGCCAGCAGTTTAGCTCCTTCCCTGACAGATACGCAGTATTTT.